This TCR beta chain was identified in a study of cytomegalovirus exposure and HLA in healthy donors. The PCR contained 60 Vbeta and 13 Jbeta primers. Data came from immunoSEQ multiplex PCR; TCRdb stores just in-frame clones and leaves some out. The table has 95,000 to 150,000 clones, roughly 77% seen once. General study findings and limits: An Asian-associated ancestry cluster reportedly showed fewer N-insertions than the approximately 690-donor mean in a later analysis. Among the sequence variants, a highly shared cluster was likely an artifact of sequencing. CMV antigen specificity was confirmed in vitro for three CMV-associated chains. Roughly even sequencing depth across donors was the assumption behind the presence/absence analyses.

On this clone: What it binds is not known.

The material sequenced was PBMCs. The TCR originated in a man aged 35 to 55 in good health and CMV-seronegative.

CDR3 residues: CATSRGGEGGDRGYTF. The CDR3, as DNA: TGTGCCACCAGCAGAGGGGGAGAAGGGGGGGATAGGGGCTACACCTTC. This chain links TRBV15 with TRBJ1-2; TRBD1 might be the D (6 bases). V was cut by 1 base and J by 8 bases, with 20 bases left in between. CDR3 size: 16 residues. Germline V CDR1 and CDR2: LNHNV, YYDKDF (reference sequence).